This T cell receptor (beta chain) was sequenced for a study of radiation and T cells in renal cell carcinoma. Points from the study as a whole: Intratumoral heterogeneity was not captured in these approximately 1 g regions. Compared with controls, irradiated tumors had more, larger dominant CDR3 motifs. Compared with controls, irradiated tumors showed greater TCR clonality.

On this clone itself: Its specificity is unknown.

Sequencing used immunoSEQ multiplex PCR; TCRdb keeps in-frame clones, though not all of them. The sample yields tens of thousands of clones, nearly 55% seen once. This sample's treatment: treatment-naive control, cytoreductive nephrectomy. Control tumors came from a few females and 11 males, aged about 35 to 85. Sequencing used tumor tissue, obtained from a patient whose treatment was nephrectomy without radiotherapy. The clonotype comes from a human donor with renal cell carcinoma.

CDR3 DNA sequence: TGTGCCAGCAGCTGGGGACAGGGGAGTACGGAGCAGTACTTC. This sequence encodes CASSWGQGSTEQYF. The gene calls are TRBV5-6 and TRBJ2-7; 10 positions match TRBD1. CDR1 is SGHDT, CDR2 YYEEEE, per germline. With V trimmed by 3 bases and J by 7 bases, 7 bases remained unmatched. CDR3 length: 14 amino acids.